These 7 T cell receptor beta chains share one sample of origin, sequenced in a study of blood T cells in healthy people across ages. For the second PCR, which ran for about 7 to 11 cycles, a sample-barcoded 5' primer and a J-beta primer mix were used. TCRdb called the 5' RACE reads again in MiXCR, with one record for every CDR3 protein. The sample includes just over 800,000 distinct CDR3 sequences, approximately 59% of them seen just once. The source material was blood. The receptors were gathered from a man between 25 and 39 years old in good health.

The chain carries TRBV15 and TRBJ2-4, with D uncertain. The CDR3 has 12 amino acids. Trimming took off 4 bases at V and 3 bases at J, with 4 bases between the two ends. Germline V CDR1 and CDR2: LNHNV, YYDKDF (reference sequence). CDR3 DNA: TGTGCCACCAGCATAAGCAAAAACATTCAGTACTTC. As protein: CATSISKNIQYF.

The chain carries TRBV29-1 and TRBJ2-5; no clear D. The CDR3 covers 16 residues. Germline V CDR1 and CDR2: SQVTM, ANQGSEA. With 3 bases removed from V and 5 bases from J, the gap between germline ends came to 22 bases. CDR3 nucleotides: TGCAGCGTTGATTCTTGGGGTGGGAAGTTCCAGGAGACCCAGTACTTC. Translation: CSVDSWGGKFQETQYF. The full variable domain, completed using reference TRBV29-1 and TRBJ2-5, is SAVISQKPSRDICQRGTSLTIQCQVDSQVTMMFWYRQQPGQSLTLIATANQGSEATYESGFVIDKFPISRPNLTFSTLTVSNMSPEDSSIYLCSVDSWGGKFQETQYFGPGTRLLVL.

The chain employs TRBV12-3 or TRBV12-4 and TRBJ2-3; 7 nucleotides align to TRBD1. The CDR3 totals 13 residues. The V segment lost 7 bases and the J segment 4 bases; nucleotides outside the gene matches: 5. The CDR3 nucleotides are TGTGCCAGCATGCAGGGGGATTCAGATACGCAGTATTTT. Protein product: CASMQGDSDTQYF.

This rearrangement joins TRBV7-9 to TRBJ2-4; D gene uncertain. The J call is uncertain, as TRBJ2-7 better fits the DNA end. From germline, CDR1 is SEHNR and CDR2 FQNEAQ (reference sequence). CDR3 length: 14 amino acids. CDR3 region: CASNSPPNLYEQYF. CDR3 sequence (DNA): TGTGCCAGCAACTCCCCTCCCAACCTCTACGAGCAGTACTTC.

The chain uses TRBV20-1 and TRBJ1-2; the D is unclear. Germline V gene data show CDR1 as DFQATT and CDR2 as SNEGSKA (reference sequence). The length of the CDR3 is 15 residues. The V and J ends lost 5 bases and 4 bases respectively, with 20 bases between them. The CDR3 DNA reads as TGCAGTGCTGGTTCCCCGGGTTTGGCGACCTATGGCTACACCTTC. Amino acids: CSAGSPGLATYGYTF.

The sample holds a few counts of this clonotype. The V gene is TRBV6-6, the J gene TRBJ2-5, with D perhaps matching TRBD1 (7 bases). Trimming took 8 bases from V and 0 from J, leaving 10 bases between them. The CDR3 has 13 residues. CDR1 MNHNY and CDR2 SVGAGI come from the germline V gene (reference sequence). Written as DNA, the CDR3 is TGTGCCAGCGGGGGGACAGACCAAGAGACCCAGTACTTC. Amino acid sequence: CASGGTDQETQYF.

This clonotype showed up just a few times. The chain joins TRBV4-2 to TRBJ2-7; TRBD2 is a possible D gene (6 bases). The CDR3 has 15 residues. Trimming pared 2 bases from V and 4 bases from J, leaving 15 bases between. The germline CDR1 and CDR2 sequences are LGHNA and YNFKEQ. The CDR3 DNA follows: TGTGCCAGCAGCCAATTTGGGGGACTGCAGTACGAGCAGTACTTC. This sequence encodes CASSQFGGLQYEQYF.